Detailed here is one T cell receptor beta chain. The CDR3 consists of 17 residues. Germline assignment: CDR1 LNHDA and CDR2 SQIVND (reference sequence). Losses at the gene ends were 3 bases for V and 6 bases for J; bases not matched to a gene: 14. This sample was included in a study of high-grade serous ovarian cancer treatment subgroups. Tumor tissue was taken before any definitive surgery or chemotherapy was given. Sequencing was performed with immunoSEQ multiplex PCR; in TCRdb, only in-frame clones are kept and a portion is missing. The sample carries approximately 5,000 clones, over 60% recorded once.

The sequence was collected from a human donor with high-grade serous ovarian cancer. The rearrangement joins TRBV19 to TRBJ2-7; TRBD1 agrees at 10 bases. Sequencing was performed on tumor tissue. The CDR3, as DNA: TGTGCCAGTAGTATGGTGGGAGACGGGACAGGGGCCAGCGAGCAGTACTTC. Protein sequence: CASSMVGDGTGASEQYF.